A single sample is the source of the 32 T cell receptor beta chains below, sequenced in a study of T-cell memory formation after mild COVID-19. TCRdb re-analysed the 5' RACE reads in MiXCR, keeping a single row per CDR3 protein. Here the sample spans around 130,000 distinct CDR3 sequences, around 15% being singletons. The sequenced material came from PBMCs or a T cell subset sorted from them (not recorded which). These receptors originate from a man between 18 and 29 years old who had mild COVID-19 (a few samples of this study predate the infection). Cell type and time point are not known.

The rearrangement links TRBV15 to TRBJ2-4; D remains ambiguous. This CDR3 comprises 12 residues. Trimming stripped 6 bases from V and 3 bases from J, with 6 bases between. Germline-derived CDR1 and CDR2 are LNHNV and YYDKDF (reference sequence). The CDR3 here is CATRSGKNIQYF. As DNA, the CDR3 is TGTGCCACCAGGTCGGGCAAAAACATTCAGTACTTC.

This chain connects TRBV7-9 to TRBJ2-3; the match to TRBD1 covers 7 bases. V lost 1 base and J lost 0; bases outside the gene matches: 4. The CDR3 length is 16 residues. The germline V gene has CDR1 SEHNR and CDR2 FQNEAQ (reference sequence). As DNA, the CDR3 is TGTGCCAGCAGCTTAGAGGGACAGTCCAGCACAGATACGCAGTATTTT. This sequence encodes CASSLEGQSSTDTQYF.

The CDR3 here is CASSPTGTPKELFF. CDR3 DNA sequence: TGTGCCAGCAGCCCGACCGGGACTCCAAAGGAGCTGTTTTTT. The chain recombines TRBV3-1 with TRBJ2-2; possibly TRBD2 for D (6 bases). Germline assignment: CDR1 LGHDT and CDR2 YNNKEL (reference sequence). V shed 4 bases and J shed 10 bases, with 16 bases lying between them. This CDR3 spans 14 amino acids. Filled out from reference TRBV3-1 and TRBJ2-2, the complete variable domain reads DTAVSQTPKYLVTQMGNDKSIKCEQNLGHDTMYWYKQDSKKFLKIMFSYNNKELIINETVPNRFSPKSPDKAHLNLHINSLELGDSAVYFCASSPTGTPKELFFGEGSRLTVL.

V usage is TRBV7-2 and J usage is TRBJ2-1; possibly TRBD1 for D (6 bases). The ends were cut back, 6 bases at V and 3 bases at J, with 12 bases in the middle. This CDR3 region has 14 residues. Germline V gene sequence: CDR1 SGHTA, CDR2 FQGNSA. The CDR3 sequence is CASSVLGGYNEQFF. CDR3 DNA: TGTGCCAGCAGTGTGTTAGGGGGCTACAATGAGCAGTTCTTC.

The chain recombines TRBV7-3 with TRBJ2-3; no reliable D call. The V end lost 1 base, the J end lost 2 bases, and 7 bases lay between the germline ends. This CDR3 is built from 14 residues. From germline, CDR1 is SGHTA and CDR2 FQGTGA. The CDR3, as DNA: TGTGCCAGCAGCTTAAACAGTTACACAGATACGCAGTATTTT. It encodes CASSLNSYTDTQYF.

The chain links TRBV6-6 to TRBJ2-1; maybe TRBD2 (5 bases). Trimming removed 6 bases at V and 0 bases at J, with 18 bases between. The CDR3 has 17 residues. CDR1 is MNHNY and CDR2 is SVGAGI in the germline V gene (reference sequence). The DNA for the CDR3 is TGTGCCAGCAGCTCCGGTCGCTTACGGGGCTCCTACAATGAGCAGTTCTTC. It yields the protein CASSSGRLRGSYNEQFF.

The chain recombines TRBV2 with TRBJ1-1; TRBD1 might be the D (6 bases). Germline V CDR1 and CDR2: SNHLY, FYNNEI. The CDR3 consists of 14 residues. Trimming took off 5 bases at V and 3 bases at J, with 13 bases between the two ends. The CDR3: CASSQQGHYTEAFF. As DNA, the CDR3 is TGTGCCAGCAGTCAACAGGGACACTACACTGAAGCTTTCTTT.

This clonotype was found a few times. V usage is TRBV7-9 and J usage is TRBJ1-1; D is ambiguous. V lost 5 bases and J 1 base, leaving 11 bases between the germline ends. Germline V gives CDR1 SEHNR, CDR2 FQNEAQ (reference sequence). The CDR3 is 14 residues long. The CDR3 is CASSLLPENTEAFF. The DNA for the CDR3 is TGTGCCAGCAGCCTCCTACCAGAGAACACTGAAGCTTTCTTT.

This clonotype was observed a few times. The chain carries TRBV3-1 and TRBJ1-2, with 7 bases matching TRBD1. CDR1 and CDR2 from the germline V gene are LGHDT and YNNKEL (reference sequence). Trimming removed 2 bases from V and 6 bases from J; junction bases left unmatched: 3. The CDR3 sequence is 13 residues long. The CDR3 nucleotides read TGTGCCAGCAGCCAACAGGGGGGTCATGGCTACACCTTC. This encodes CASSQQGGHGYTF.

This clonotype was observed many times. The genes are TRBV4-1 and TRBJ2-5; no clear D gene. CDR1 MGHRA and CDR2 YSYEKL come from the germline V gene. The CDR3 covers 11 residues. The V and J ends lost 0 bases and 4 bases respectively, with 0 bases between them. CDR3 region: CASSQEETQYF. DNA of the CDR3: TGCGCCAGCAGCCAAGAAGAGACCCAGTACTTC.

This clonotype occurred a few times. The rearrangement uses TRBV5-1 and TRBJ2-7; D may correspond to TRBD1 or TRBD2 (5 bases each). This CDR3 spans 14 amino acids. Trimming cost V 4 bases and J 3 bases, with 14 bases left between them. CDR1 SGHRS and CDR2 YFSETQ come from the germline V gene. DNA for the CDR3: TGCGCCAGCAGCGGGACCGGGACCCACTACGAGCAGTACGTC. The encoded protein is CASSGTGTHYEQYV.

This clonotype was observed a few times. CDR3: CSASRRSSYNEQFF. CDR3 DNA: TGCAGTGCTAGCAGGCGAAGCTCCTACAATGAGCAGTTCTTC. V usage is TRBV20-1 and J usage is TRBJ2-1; D uncertain. Trimming left V 3 bases short and J 0 bases short, with 9 bases between. The CDR3 length is 14 residues. Germline-derived CDR1 and CDR2 are DFQATT and SNEGSKA (reference sequence).

This clonotype showed up just a few times. The chain has TRBV7-2 and TRBJ2-1, with 13 bases lining up with TRBD2. J gave up 9 bases and V 6 bases, and 8 bases lay outside the gene matches. The germline CDR1 and CDR2 sequences are SGHTA and FQGNSA. The CDR3 spans 15 residues. CDR3 residues: CASSETSGGAREQFF. The CDR3 nucleotides read TGTGCCAGCAGTGAAACTAGCGGGGGGGCTCGTGAGCAGTTCTTC.

This clonotype was picked up a small number of times. V and J are TRBV20-1 and TRBJ1-3, with 7 bases aligning to TRBD1. The CDR3 spans 13 residues. V lost 5 bases, J lost 6 bases, and 7 bases stayed unmatched. The germline V gene has CDR1 DFQATT and CDR2 SNEGSKA (reference sequence). CDR3 nucleotide sequence: TGCAGTGCTTCCAGACAGGGCGCAAACACCATATATTTT. Translation gives CSASRQGANTIYF.

This clonotype was picked up a small number of times. The CDR3 region is CASRSGTDTQYF. CDR3 sequence (DNA): TGCGCCAGCAGGAGCGGCACAGATACGCAGTATTTT. V and J are TRBV5-1 and TRBJ2-3, with unresolved D. This CDR3 spans 12 amino acids. Germline V gene data show CDR1 as SGHRS and CDR2 as YFSETQ. The germline V and J ends were trimmed by 5 bases and 1 base, with 5 bases remaining between them. The full variable domain, its missing parts supplied by reference TRBV5-1 and TRBJ2-3, is KAGVTQTPRYLIKTRGQQVTLSCSPISGHRSVSWYQQTPGQGLQFLFEYFSETQRNKGNFPGRFSGRQFSNSRSEMNVSTLELGDSALYLCASRSGTDTQYFGPGTRLTVL.

The chain carries TRBV7-2 and TRBJ2-5; 9 bases align to TRBD2. Per the germline V gene, CDR1 is SGHTA and CDR2 is FQGNSA. V shed 7 bases, J shed 5 bases, and the junction held 8 bases outside the gene matches. This CDR3 is 14 amino acids long. The CDR3 nucleotides read TGTGCCAGCAAGCGCGGGGGGGCCGGGGAGACCCAGTACTTC. Its translation: CASKRGGAGETQYF.

The genes are TRBV20-1 and TRBJ2-5; possibly TRBD1 for D (6 bases). Germline CDR1 reads DFQATT; CDR2 reads SNEGSKA (reference sequence). The CDR3 has 12 residues. V was cut by 3 bases and J by 1 base, with 6 bases left in between. The CDR3 DNA reads TGCAGTGCTAGCAGGGGCCAAGAGACCCAGTACTTC. Protein: CSASRGQETQYF.

Ten or more counts support this clonotype. The V and J genes are TRBV27 and TRBJ2-7; the D gene is possibly TRBD2 (6 bases). Trimming took off 3 bases at V and 1 base at J, with 13 bases between the two ends. The length of the CDR3 is 15 residues. Germline values: CDR1 MNHEY, CDR2 SMNVEV (reference sequence). The CDR3 sequence is CASSFKAGGSYEQYV. CDR3 DNA: TGTGCCAGCAGTTTTAAGGCCGGGGGATCCTACGAGCAGTACGTC.

CDR3 amino acids: CASSTDGAETQYF. As DNA, the CDR3 is TGTGCCAGCAGTACCGACGGGGCCGAGACCCAGTACTTC. The chain uses TRBV2 and TRBJ2-5; D possibly matches TRBD1 or TRBD2 (5 bases each). This CDR3 is built from 13 residues. Germline CDR1 SNHLY, CDR2 FYNNEI. V dropped 5 bases and J dropped 5 bases, with 12 bases sitting between them.

The chain joins TRBV21-1 to TRBJ2-7; TRBD2, the table's D call, lacks a check against the DNA. TRBV21-1 represents a pseudogene. This CDR3 region has 14 residues. CDR3 sequence reads: CASFSGDGAYEQYV. In DNA, the CDR3 is TGTGCCAGCTTCTCGGGGGACGGCGCTTACGAGCAGTACGTC.

The chain is built from TRBV6-6 and TRBJ2-5, with 13 bases fitting TRBD2. The CDR3 extends over 16 amino acids. The V gene's germline CDR1 is MNHNY and CDR2 SVGAGI (reference sequence). Germline trimming cut 4 bases from V and 5 bases from J; bases unmatched to any gene: 7. The CDR3 DNA reads as TGTGCCAGCAGTTCCACTAGCGGGGGGGCCGGGGAGACCCAGTACTTC. Translating gives CASSSTSGGAGETQYF.

The sample holds a few counts of this clonotype. The V gene is TRBV6-5, the J gene TRBJ1-2, with D perhaps TRBD1 (6 bases). Trimming took 6 bases from V and 3 from J, leaving 11 bases between them. The CDR3 is made up of 13 amino acids. Per the germline V gene, CDR1 is MNHEY and CDR2 is SVGAGI. The CDR3 region is CASRAQGYYGYTF. The CDR3 nucleotides read TGTGCCAGCAGGGCACAGGGTTACTATGGCTACACCTTC.

This rearrangement joins TRBV2 to TRBJ2-7, with D unclear. The CDR3 consists of 11 residues. V lost 4 bases to trimming and J lost 6 bases, with 7 bases between them. Germline CDR1 is SNHLY and CDR2 is FYNNEI. The CDR3 region has the DNA TGTGCCAGCAGTGGATTTGGCGAGCAGTACGTC. Protein product: CASSGFGEQYV.

J is TRBJ1-5 and V is TRBV20-1; a possible D gene is TRBD1 (6 bases). CDR1 is DFQATT, CDR2 SNEGSKA, per germline (reference sequence). The CDR3 is made up of 15 amino acids. V lost 3 bases to trimming and J lost 7 bases, with 19 bases between them. The CDR3 here is CSASPARGLEQPQHF. CDR3 coding DNA: TGCAGTGCTAGTCCGGCTCGGGGGCTCGAGCAGCCCCAGCATTTT.

CDR3 in amino acids: CASSEPGQKYF. CDR3 nucleotide sequence: TGTGCCAGCTCCGAACCGGGACAGAAGTATTTT. The V and J genes are TRBV9 and TRBJ2-3, with 7 bases matching TRBD1. There are 11 residues in the CDR3. Germline V gives CDR1 SGDLS, CDR2 YYNGEE. The trim removed 7 bases at V and 13 bases at J, leaving 9 bases unmatched.

The V call is TRBV9, the J call TRBJ2-2; no definite D call. Per germline, CDR1 SGDLS and CDR2 YYNGEE. This CDR3 has 15 amino acids. Trimming took 0 bases from V and 4 from J, leaving 10 bases between them. The CDR3 protein is CASSVAGGFTGELFF. CDR3 nucleotide sequence: TGTGCCAGCAGCGTAGCGGGCGGCTTCACCGGGGAGCTGTTTTTT. Based on the CDR3 plus reference TRBV9 and TRBJ2-2, the full variable domain is DSGVTQTPKHLITATGQRVTLRCSPRSGDLSVYWYQQSLDQGLQFLIQYYNGEERAKGNILERFSAQQFPDLHSELNLSSLELGDSALYFCASSVAGGFTGELFFGEGSRLTVL.

V and J are TRBV4-2 and TRBJ1-2; D unclear. The CDR3 contains 18 residues. Trimming pared 1 base from V and 0 bases from J, leaving 18 bases between. Per the germline V gene, CDR1 is LGHNA and CDR2 is YNFKEQ. CDR3 DNA sequence: TGTGCCAGCAGCCAAGGAAATAGGTGGAGGCGACCTAACTATGGCTACACCTTC. It is translated as CASSQGNRWRRPNYGYTF.

This clonotype has just a few counts. The J gene is TRBJ1-1, the V gene TRBV7-2; D is possibly TRBD1 (5 bases). The length of the CDR3 is 15 residues. CDR1 is SGHTA, CDR2 FQGNSA, per germline. The germline V and J ends were trimmed by 1 base and 1 base, with 10 bases remaining between them. Here the CDR3 DNA reads TGTGCCAGCAGCTTAGGGGGCCGGGCGAACACTGAAGCTTTCTTT. It translates to CASSLGGRANTEAFF. The whole variable domain, filled in from reference TRBV7-2 and TRBJ1-1, reads GAGVSQSPSNKVTEKGKDVELRCDPISGHTALYWYRQSLGQGLEFLIYFQGNSAPDKSGLPSDRFSAERTGGSVSTLTIQRTQQEDSAVYLCASSLGGRANTEAFFGQGTRLTVV.

The V and J genes are TRBV4-1 and TRBJ2-1; 7 bases match TRBD2. This CDR3 comprises 15 residues. V shed 4 bases, J shed 7 bases, and the junction held 10 bases outside the gene matches. Germline V gene sequence: CDR1 MGHRA, CDR2 YSYEKL. CDR3 DNA sequence: TGCGCCAGCAGCCTATGGGAGGGAATCTCGAATGAGCAGTTCTTC. Translating gives CASSLWEGISNEQFF.

The chain combines TRBV7-8 with TRBJ1-6; TRBD1 matches at 7 bases. CDR1 SGHVS and CDR2 FQNEAQ come from the germline V gene. The J segment lost 7 bases and the V segment lost 5 bases, leaving 8 bases of the junction unmatched. The CDR3 has 15 residues. The CDR3 sequence: CASSPPGQLNSPLHF. The CDR3, as DNA: TGTGCCAGCAGCCCGCCGGGACAGTTGAATTCACCCCTCCACTTT.

The chain couples TRBV4-3 to TRBJ2-2; no reliable D call. This CDR3 spans 16 amino acids. CDR1 and CDR2 (germline): LGHNA, YSLEER. The V end lost 1 base, the J end lost 2 bases, and 11 bases lay between the germline ends. CDR3 coding DNA: TGCGCCAGCAGCCAAGGGGTATCAACTAACACCGGGGAGCTGTTTTTT. Its translation: CASSQGVSTNTGELFF.

The sample holds many counts of this clonotype. This chain connects TRBV12-3 or TRBV12-4 to TRBJ2-7, with D hard to call. The ends were cut back, 6 bases at V and 5 bases at J, with 11 bases in the middle. CDR3 size: 12 residues. CDR3 nucleotide sequence: TGTGCCAGCAGCTCGCGGCGGAACGAGCAGTACGTC. It encodes CASSSRRNEQYV.